Here is one TCR beta chain with its context. Its antigen is not identified. The CDR3 spans 14 residues. V was trimmed by 2 bases and J by 3 bases, leaving 11 bases between them. Germline CDR1 and CDR2: LNHNV and YYDKDF (reference sequence). These data come from a study of beta chain features in type 1 diabetes. Per donor, one heparinised blood draw averaged about 116 mL. Sequencing targeted expressed TCRB transcripts, as all isolated RNA had been reverse transcribed. Libraries were prepared by immunoSEQ multiplex PCR; TCRdb keeps only in-frame clonotypes and omits some of them. The table includes 330,000 or so clones, 10% to 15% detected once. Notes on the study in general: Patients with Type 1 diabetes showed moderately but significantly shorter TCRB CDR3s in all four CD4+ subsets. The study found fewer insertions and more deletions at VDJ junctions in type 1 diabetes patients.

The TCR comes from a woman in her late teens or twenties with type 1 diabetes. The J gene is TRBJ2-7, the V gene TRBV15; D perhaps matches TRBD1 (5 bases). The sequenced sample was naive CD4+ T cells from blood. The CDR3 sequence: CATSRRAQGYEQYF. The CDR3 nucleotides read TGTGCCACCAGCAGACGAGCCCAGGGCTACGAGCAGTACTTC.